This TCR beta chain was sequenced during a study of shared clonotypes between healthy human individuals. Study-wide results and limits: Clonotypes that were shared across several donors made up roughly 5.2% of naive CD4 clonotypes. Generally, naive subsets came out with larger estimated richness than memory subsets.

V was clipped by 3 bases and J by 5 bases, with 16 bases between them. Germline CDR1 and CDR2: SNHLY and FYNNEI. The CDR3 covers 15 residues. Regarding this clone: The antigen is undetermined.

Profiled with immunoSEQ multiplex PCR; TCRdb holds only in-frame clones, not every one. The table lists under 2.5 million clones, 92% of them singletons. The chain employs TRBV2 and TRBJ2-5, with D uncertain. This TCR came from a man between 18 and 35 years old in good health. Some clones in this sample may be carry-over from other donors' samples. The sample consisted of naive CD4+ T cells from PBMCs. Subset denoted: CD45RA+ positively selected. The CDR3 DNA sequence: TGTGCCAGCAGTGACGGCCTCACCTTGGGGGAGACCCAGTACTTC. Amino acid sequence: CASSDGLTLGETQYF.